This T cell receptor beta chain comes out of a study of OX40 agonist ivuxolimab in advanced cancers. Study findings and constraints: Averaging showed that CD8+ T cells had more expanded clones than CD4+ did. Expanded peripheral T cell antigen specificity was not determined.

Autoimmune disease history or systemic immunosuppression excluded patients. Note on this clone: Its antigen is unidentified.

The repertoire was sequenced with immunoSEQ multiplex PCR; TCRdb's copy has only in-frame clones and lacks some. The data contain 65,000 to 70,000 clones, around 86% of them singletons. The CDR3 has 15 residues. The source was CD4+ or CD8+ T cells sorted from blood, collected in a trial of the OX40 agonist ivuxolimab. V is TRBV12-2 and J is TRBJ1-5; the DNA was not compared with TRBD1, the D call given in the table. TRBV12-2 is a known pseudogene. The clonotype comes from an adult with an advanced solid tumor such as melanoma, head and neck, liver or kidney cancer. The CDR3 DNA follows: TGTGCAAGTCGCTTCAGGACAGGGGAAAATCAGCCCCAGCATTTT. As protein: CASRFRTGENQPQHF.